This T cell receptor beta chain emerged from a study of neurological immune-mediated disorders. In the case of this clonotype: A single base separates this from a much larger clone, so it may be a read error.

Germline lookup yields CDR1 MDHEN and CDR2 SYDVKM. The CDR3 is 13 amino acids. One entry per CDR3 protein results from TCRdb running MiXCR on the 5' RACE reads. The table shows 45,000 to 60,000 distinct CDR3 sequences, with about 3.5% occurring only once. The TCR originated in a man under 40 with multiple sclerosis. Sequenced sample: PBMCs. The rearrangement uses TRBV28 and TRBJ1-2; no clear D. DNA of the CDR3: TGTGCCAGCAGTTTGGGCGGCCGCTATGGCTCCACCTTC. It yields the protein CASSLGGRYGSTF.